The present T cell receptor beta chain was sequenced within a study of CD8 T cells in ankylosing spondylitis. Germline CDR1 is SGHTA and CDR2 is FQGTGA. The CDR3 has 15 residues. Trimming at V came to 6 bases and at J to 6 bases, leaving 9 bases not matched to a gene. Preparation of TCR beta libraries was done by quantitative 5'-RACE with molecular barcodes. TCRdb fed the 5' RACE reads into MiXCR, producing one record per CDR3 protein. The sample shows more than 300,000 distinct CDR3 sequences, roughly 8% of them seen only once. General study results and limits: Reportedly, matched ankylosing spondylitis synovial fluid was significantly enriched for disease-linked clones. Disease-associated clonotypes exhibited CD8+ identity and were relatively infrequent in peripheral blood. Fewer than ten highly homologous variants made up a TCR beta motif that seemed to typify ankylosing spondylitis blood.

Concerning this clonotype itself: Its cognate antigen is unknown.

The receptor's source is a male donor with ankylosing spondylitis. Sequencing input: blood, either unsorted or a sorted T cell fraction (not recorded which). The chain employs TRBV7-3 and TRBJ2-1; 9 bases fit TRBD2. CDR3 region: CASSWASGMGNEQFF. CDR3 nucleotides: TGTGCCAGCAGTTGGGCTAGCGGGATGGGCAATGAGCAGTTCTTC.